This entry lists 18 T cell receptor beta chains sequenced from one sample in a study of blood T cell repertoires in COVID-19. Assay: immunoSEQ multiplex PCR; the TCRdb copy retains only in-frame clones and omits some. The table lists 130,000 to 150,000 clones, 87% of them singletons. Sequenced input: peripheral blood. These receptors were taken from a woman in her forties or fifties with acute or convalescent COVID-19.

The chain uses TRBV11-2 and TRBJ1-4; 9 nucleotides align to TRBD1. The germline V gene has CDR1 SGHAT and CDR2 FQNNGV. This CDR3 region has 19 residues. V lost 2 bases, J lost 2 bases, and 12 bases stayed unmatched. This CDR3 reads CASSLLGPPGQGTNEKLFF. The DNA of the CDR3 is TGTGCCAGCAGCTTATTGGGGCCACCGGGACAGGGCACTAATGAAAAACTGTTTTTT.

CDR3 residues: CASSPDREANYGYTF. The CDR3 region has the DNA TGTGCCAGCAGCCCAGACAGGGAAGCGAACTATGGCTACACCTTC. This rearrangement joins TRBV7-3 to TRBJ1-2, with 7 bases fitting TRBD1. Trimming removed 5 bases from V and 2 bases from J; junction bases left unmatched: 8. The CDR3 runs to 15 residues. Germline-derived CDR1 and CDR2 are SGHTA and FQGTGA.

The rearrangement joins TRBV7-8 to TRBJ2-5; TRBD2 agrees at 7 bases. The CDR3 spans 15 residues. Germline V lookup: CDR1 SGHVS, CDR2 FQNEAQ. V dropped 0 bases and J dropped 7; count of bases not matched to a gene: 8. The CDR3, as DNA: TGTGCCAGCAGCTTAGCGGATGCGGGAGTAGGGACCCAGTACTTC. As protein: CASSLADAGVGTQYF. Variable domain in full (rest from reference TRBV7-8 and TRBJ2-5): GAGVSQSPRYKVAKRGQDVALRCDPISGHVSLFWYQQALGQGPEFLTYFQNEAQLDKSGLPSDRFFAERPEGSVSTLKIQRTQQEDSAVYLCASSLADAGVGTQYFGPGTRLLVL.

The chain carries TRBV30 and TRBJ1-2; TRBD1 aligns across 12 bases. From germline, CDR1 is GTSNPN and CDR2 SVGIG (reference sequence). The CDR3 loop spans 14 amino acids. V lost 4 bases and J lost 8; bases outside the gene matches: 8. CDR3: CAWNRDRGRRGYTF. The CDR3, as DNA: TGTGCCTGGAACCGGGACAGGGGGCGGCGGGGCTACACCTTC.

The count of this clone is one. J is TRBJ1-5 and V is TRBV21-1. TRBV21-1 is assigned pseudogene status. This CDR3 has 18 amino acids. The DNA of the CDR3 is TGTGCCAGCAGCAAAAGGGGGGGGAGGGTCTATTGCAATCAGCCCCAGCATTTT. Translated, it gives CASSKRGGRVYCNQPQHF.

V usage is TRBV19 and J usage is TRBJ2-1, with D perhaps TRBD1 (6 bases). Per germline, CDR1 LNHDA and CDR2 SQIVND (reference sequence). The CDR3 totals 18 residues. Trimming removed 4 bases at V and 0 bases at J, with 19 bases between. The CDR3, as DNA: TGTGCCAGTAGTACCCAGGGGCCCGCTATGAGCTCCTACAATGAGCAGTTCTTC. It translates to CASSTQGPAMSSYNEQFF.

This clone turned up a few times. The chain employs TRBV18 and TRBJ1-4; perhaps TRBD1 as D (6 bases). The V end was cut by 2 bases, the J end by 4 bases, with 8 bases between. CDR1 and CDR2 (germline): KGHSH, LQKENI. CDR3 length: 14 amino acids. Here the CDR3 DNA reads TGTGCCAGCTCACCAAACAGGGTTAATGAAAAACTGTTTTTT. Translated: CASSPNRVNEKLFF.

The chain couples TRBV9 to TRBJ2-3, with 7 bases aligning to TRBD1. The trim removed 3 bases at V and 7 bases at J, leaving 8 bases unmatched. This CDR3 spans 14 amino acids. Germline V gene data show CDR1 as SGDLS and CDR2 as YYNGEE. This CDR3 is CASSEDSQGNTQYF. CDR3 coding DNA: TGTGCCAGCAGCGAAGACTCACAGGGGAATACGCAGTATTTT.

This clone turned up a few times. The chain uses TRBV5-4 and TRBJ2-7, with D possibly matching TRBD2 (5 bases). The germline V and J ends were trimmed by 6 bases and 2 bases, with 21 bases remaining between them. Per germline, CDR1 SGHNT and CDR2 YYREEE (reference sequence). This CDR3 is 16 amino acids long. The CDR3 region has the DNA TGTGCCAGCACTACGGGGATGGACTGGGGTACCTACGAGCAGTACTTC. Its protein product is CASTTGMDWGTYEQYF.

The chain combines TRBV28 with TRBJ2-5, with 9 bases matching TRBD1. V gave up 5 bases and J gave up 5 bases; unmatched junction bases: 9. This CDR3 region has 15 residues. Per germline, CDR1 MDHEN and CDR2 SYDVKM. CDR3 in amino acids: CASSPGTGLLETQYF. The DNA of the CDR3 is TGTGCCAGCAGTCCCGGGACAGGGCTTCTCGAGACCCAGTACTTC.

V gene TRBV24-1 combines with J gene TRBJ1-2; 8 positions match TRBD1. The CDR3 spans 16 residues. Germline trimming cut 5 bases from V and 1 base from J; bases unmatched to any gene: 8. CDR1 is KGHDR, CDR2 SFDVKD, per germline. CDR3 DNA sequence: TGTGCCACCAGTGGCGGCGACAGGGGAGGTAACTATGGCTACACCTTC. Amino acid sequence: CATSGGDRGGNYGYTF.

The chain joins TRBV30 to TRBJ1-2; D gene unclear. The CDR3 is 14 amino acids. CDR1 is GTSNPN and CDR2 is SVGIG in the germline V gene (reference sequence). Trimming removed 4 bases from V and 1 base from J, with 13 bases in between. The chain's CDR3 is CAWISLGSNYGYTF. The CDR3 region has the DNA TGTGCCTGGATTTCTTTGGGGAGTAACTATGGCTACACCTTC.

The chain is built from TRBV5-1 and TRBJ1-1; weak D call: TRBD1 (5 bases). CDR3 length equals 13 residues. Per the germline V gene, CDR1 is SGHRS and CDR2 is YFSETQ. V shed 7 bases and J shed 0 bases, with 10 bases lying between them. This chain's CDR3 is CASQGRLNTEAFF. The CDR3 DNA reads TGCGCCAGCCAGGGTCGACTGAACACTGAAGCTTTCTTT.

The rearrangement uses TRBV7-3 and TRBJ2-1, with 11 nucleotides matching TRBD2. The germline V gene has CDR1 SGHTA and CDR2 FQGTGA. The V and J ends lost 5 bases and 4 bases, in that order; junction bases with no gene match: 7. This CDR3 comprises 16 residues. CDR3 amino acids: CASSHAGTSGYNEQFF. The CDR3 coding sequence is TGTGCCAGCAGCCACGCTGGGACTAGCGGTTACAATGAGCAGTTCTTC.

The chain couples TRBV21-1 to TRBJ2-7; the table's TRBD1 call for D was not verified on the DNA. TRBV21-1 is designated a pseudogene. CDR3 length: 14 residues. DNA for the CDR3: TGTGCCAGCAGCATTACAGGGACAAGTAAAGAGCAGTACTTC. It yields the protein CASSITGTSKEQYF.

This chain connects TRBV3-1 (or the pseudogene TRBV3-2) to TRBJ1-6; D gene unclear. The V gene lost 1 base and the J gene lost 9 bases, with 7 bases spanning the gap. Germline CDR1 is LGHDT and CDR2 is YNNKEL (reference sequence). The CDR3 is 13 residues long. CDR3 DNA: TGTGCCAGCAGCCAAGTGGTCGGTTCACCCCTCCACTTT. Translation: CASSQVVGSPLHF.

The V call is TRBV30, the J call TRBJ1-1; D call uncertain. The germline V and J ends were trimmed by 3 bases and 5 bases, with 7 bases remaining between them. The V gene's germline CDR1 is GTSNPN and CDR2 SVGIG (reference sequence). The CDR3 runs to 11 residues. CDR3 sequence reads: CAWRVRTEAFF. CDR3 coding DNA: TGTGCCTGGAGAGTTAGAACTGAAGCTTTCTTT.

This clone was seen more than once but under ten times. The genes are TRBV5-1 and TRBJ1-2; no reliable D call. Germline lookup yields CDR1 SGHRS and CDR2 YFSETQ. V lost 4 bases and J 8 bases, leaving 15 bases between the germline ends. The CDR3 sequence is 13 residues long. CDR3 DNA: TGCGCCAGCAGCGAGAACACGGAGGCCGGCTACACCTTC. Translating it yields CASSENTEAGYTF.